This T cell receptor (beta chain) was retrieved from a study of CD8 T cells in Susac syndrome. Overall study findings and caveats: The study recognized that its TCR sequencing and HLA analysis covered a relatively small number of individuals.

Notes on this clonotype: Antigen specificity is unknown.

Between the trimmed V and J ends, which lost 6 bases and 11 bases, there was a span of 22 bases. CDR1 is SQVTM and CDR2 is ANQGSEA in the germline V gene. The CDR3 extends over 14 amino acids. The RNA input was about 0.45 to 1 ug, and it was reverse transcribed with random hexamers. It was immunoSEQ multiplex PCR that amplified TCR beta CDR3 across 54 Vbeta and 13 Jbeta. MiXCR, applied by TCRdb to the immunoSEQ multiplex PCR reads, yields one record per CDR3 protein. The table shows some 110,000 distinct CDR3 sequences, with around 94% occurring only once. The sequenced target, TCR beta, came from blood CD8+ and CD4+ T cells. The TEMRA cells underwent FACS enrichment, while the CD8+ and CD4+ T cells underwent negative isolation.

The TCR sequence derives from a human donor in good health. The sample comprised CD4+ T cells from PBMCs. The V call is TRBV29-1, the J call TRBJ1-4; D unresolved. This CDR3 is CSVRREDRNGKLFF. CDR3 nucleotides: TGCAGCGTCCGGAGAGAGGACCGAAATGGGAAACTGTTTTTT.